These T cell receptor beta chains were read from a single sample in a study of cytomegalovirus exposure and HLA in healthy donors. Profiled with immunoSEQ multiplex PCR; TCRdb holds only in-frame clones, not every one. Among about 88,000 clones listed, 95% to 98% were seen once. The sequencing sample was made of PBMCs. The receptors shown here come from a man aged 18 to 29 in good health and CMV-seronegative. Both conserved end residues are part of each CDR3. The order of the fields is V gene, clone size, D gene, J gene, CDR3 protein, CDR3 DNA. D genes are given only for firm matches. For some rows the clone size is stated as once, few or many, or as a class when expanded; others skip it.

TRBV7-8	-	-	TRBJ2-1	CASSSRDGIYNEQFF	TGTGCCAGCAGCTCCAGGGATGGGATTTACAATGAGCAGTTCTTC
TRBV10-3	-	TRBD2	TRBJ2-1	CAISESGLPGVMNEQFF	TGTGCCATCAGTGAGTCGGGACTACCGGGAGTGATGAATGAGCAGTTCTTC
TRBV9	-	TRBD2	TRBJ2-3	CASSGGRNTDTQYF	TGTGCCAGCAGCGGCGGGAGAAACACAGATACGCAGTATTTT
TRBV7-9	-	-	TRBJ1-2	CASSAPIGGYTF	TGTGCCAGCAGCGCCCCCATCGGTGGCTACACCTTC
TRBV7-9	-	TRBD2	TRBJ2-3	CASSPAGRERTDTQYF	TGTGCCAGCAGCCCGGCGGGGCGGGAGCGCACAGATACGCAGTATTTT
TRBV2	-	-	TRBJ2-1	CASTETQGRNEQFF	TGTGCCAGCACCGAAACCCAGGGGAGAAATGAGCAGTTCTTC
TRBV11-2	-	-	TRBJ2-2	CASSLNSKPGELFF	TGTGCCAGCAGCTTAAATTCTAAGCCCGGGGAGCTGTTTTTT
TRBV4-2	-	TRBD1	TRBJ2-2	CASSHPDRGDTGELFF	TGTGCCAGCAGCCACCCAGACAGGGGGGACACCGGGGAGCTGTTTTTT
TRBV28	-	TRBD1	TRBJ1-1	CASWYAGTGGGNTEAFF	TGTGCCAGCTGGTATGCCGGGACAGGGGGCGGGAACACTGAAGCTTTCTTT
TRBV7-9	once	TRBD1	TRBJ2-7	CASSSGTGYHEQYF	TGTGCCAGCAGCTCCGGGACAGGGTACCACGAGCAGTACTTC
TRBV5-1	-	-	TRBJ1-2	CASSWDWRTNYGYTF	TGCGCCAGCAGCTGGGACTGGAGAACTAACTATGGCTACACCTTC
TRBV2	few	-	TRBJ2-5	CASSDGQGIGTQYF	TGTGCCAGCAGCGACGGGCAGGGGATTGGGACCCAGTACTTC
TRBV18	-	-	TRBJ1-1	CASSPGQRNTEAFF	TGTGCCAGCTCACCCGGACAGCGGAACACTGAAGCTTTCTTT
TRBV6-1	-	-	TRBJ1-5	CASTITGSGNQPQHF	TGTGCCAGCACAATCACAGGTTCGGGCAATCAGCCCCAGCATTTT
TRBV5-4	-	-	TRBJ1-1	CASSRRQAMNTEAFF	TGTGCCAGCAGCCGGAGACAGGCCATGAACACTGAAGCTTTCTTT
TRBV7-6	-	-	TRBJ1-5	CASSQTEFQPQHF	TGTGCCAGCAGCCAGACAGAATTTCAGCCCCAGCATTTT
TRBV9	-	-	TRBJ2-2	CATTGRESGELFF	TGTGCCACAACGGGCCGGGAATCCGGGGAGCTGTTTTTT
TRBV27	-	-	TRBJ1-5	CASSLLGQNNQPQHF	TGTGCCAGCAGTTTACTAGGACAGAACAATCAGCCCCAGCATTTT
TRBV29-1	-	-	TRBJ2-3	CSVEGGEMSTDTQYF	TGCAGCGTTGAAGGGGGCGAAATGAGCACAGATACGCAGTATTTT
TRBV5-6	-	-	TRBJ1-4	CASRGGATNEKLFF	TGTGCCAGCAGAGGGGGGGCAACTAATGAAAAACTGTTTTTT
TRBV2	-	-	TRBJ2-7	CASAQFPEQYF	TGTGCCAGCGCCCAGTTCCCGGAGCAGTACTTC
TRBV6-5	-	-	TRBJ1-1	CASRPISDRNTEAFF	TGTGCCAGCAGACCCATCTCGGACAGGAACACTGAAGCTTTCTTT
TRBV6-1	-	-	TRBJ2-5	CASSEVRVIETQYF	TGTGCCAGCAGTGAAGTGCGTGTGATAGAGACCCAGTACTTC
TRBV2	-	TRBD2	TRBJ2-5	CASSDRQGGSGRETQYF	TGTGCCAGCAGTGATCGTCAAGGCGGGAGCGGCCGGGAGACCCAGTACTTC
TRBV20-1	-	-	TRBJ1-1	CSARFFLEAFF	TGCAGTGCTAGGTTTTTCTTAGAAGCTTTCTTT
TRBV9	once	TRBD1	TRBJ2-2	CASTLRGQGITGELFF	TGTGCCAGCACCCTAAGAGGACAGGGGATCACCGGGGAGCTGTTTTTT
TRBV28	-	-	TRBJ1-3	CASSLGGLGNTIYF	TGTGCCAGCAGTTTAGGGGGGTTGGGAAACACCATATATTTT
TRBV20-1	-	-	TRBJ1-1	CSPRETEAFF	TGCAGTCCACGGGAGACTGAAGCTTTCTTT
TRBV29-1	-	TRBD1	TRBJ2-1	CSVDQGAYNEQFF	TGCAGCGTTGATCAGGGGGCCTACAATGAGCAGTTCTTC
TRBV28	-	TRBD1	TRBJ1-1	CASEDQQGARGAFF	TGTGCCAGCGAAGACCAACAGGGGGCGAGGGGAGCTTTCTTT
TRBV9	-	-	TRBJ2-2	CASSVDGNGELFF	TGTGCCAGCAGCGTAGACGGGAACGGGGAGCTGTTTTTT
TRBV29-1	-	TRBD1	TRBJ2-5	CSVKGQVNQETQYF	TGCAGCGTCAAGGGACAGGTAAACCAAGAGACCCAGTACTTC
TRBV4-1	-	-	TRBJ1-1	CASGRQGNTEAFF	TGCGCCAGCGGACGTCAGGGGAACACTGAAGCTTTCTTT
TRBV11-3	once	-	TRBJ2-1	CASSLVSVTPNEQFF	TGTGCCAGCAGCTTAGTTAGCGTGACCCCTAATGAGCAGTTCTTC
TRBV9	-	-	TRBJ1-1	CASSVDPIGVNTEAFF	TGTGCCAGCAGCGTAGACCCCATCGGGGTGAACACTGAAGCTTTCTTT
TRBV5-1	once	TRBD1	TRBJ2-7	CASSAGTGYEQYF	TGCGCCAGCAGCGCCGGGACAGGCTACGAGCAGTACTTC
TRBV5-1	-	-	TRBJ1-3	CASSYDGGEGNTIYF	TGCGCCAGCAGCTACGACGGAGGTGAAGGAAACACCATATATTTT
TRBV7-2	-	TRBD1	TRBJ1-1	CASSTQEGAFLLAFF	TGTGCCAGCAGCACCCAAGAGGGGGCTTTTCTACTAGCTTTCTTT
TRBV6-1	-	TRBD1	TRBJ1-5	CASSETPGQGNQPQHF	TGTGCCAGCAGTGAGACCCCGGGACAGGGTAATCAGCCCCAGCATTTT
TRBV25-1	-	-	TRBJ2-1	CASSEFEQYSYNEQFF	TGTGCCAGCAGTGAATTTGAACAGTACTCCTACAATGAGCAGTTCTTC
TRBV6-1	-	TRBD1	TRBJ2-7	CASSEGDSSYEQYF	TGTGCCAGCAGTGAAGGGGACAGCTCCTACGAGCAGTACTTC
TRBV29-1	-	TRBD1	TRBJ1-4	CSASRDSYEKLFF	TGCAGCGCCTCCCGGGACAGCTATGAAAAACTGTTTTTT
TRBV29-1	once	-	TRBJ1-5	CSVGGGSNQPQHF	TGCAGCGTTGGGGGGGGCAGCAATCAGCCCCAGCATTTT
TRBV18	-	-	TRBJ2-7	CASSPGGSYEQYF	TGTGCCAGCTCACCAGGCGGGTCCTACGAGCAGTACTTC
TRBV2	-	TRBD2	TRBJ2-1	CASSQLAGGYNEQFF	TGTGCCAGCAGCCAACTAGCGGGGGGGTACAATGAGCAGTTCTTC
TRBV28	-	-	TRBJ1-4	CASRGTSEKLFF	TGTGCCAGCAGAGGGACTTCCGAAAAACTGTTTTTT
TRBV28	-	TRBD2	TRBJ2-7	CASRTSNYEQYF	TGTGCCAGCAGGACTAGCAACTACGAGCAGTACTTC
TRBV10-3	-	-	TRBJ2-1	CAITETGETEQFF	TGTGCCATCACCGAGACTGGAGAGACTGAGCAGTTCTTC
TRBV15	-	-	TRBJ2-3	CATGTVRRDTDTQYF	TGTGCCACCGGGACGGTGCGGAGGGACACAGATACGCAGTATTTT
TRBV5-1	-	-	TRBJ2-6	CASSLASGANVLTF	TGCGCCAGCAGCTTGGCGTCTGGGGCCAACGTCCTGACTTTC
TRBV4-1	-	-	TRBJ2-7	CASRDSSYEQYF	TGCGCCAGCAGGGACAGCTCCTACGAGCAGTACTTC
TRBV10-3	-	-	TRBJ2-1	CAISLALEEQFF	TGTGCCATCAGCCTCGCCCTGGAGGAGCAGTTCTTC
TRBV6-5	-	TRBD2	TRBJ2-1	CASGTSGRNEQFF	TGTGCCAGCGGGACTAGCGGGAGAAATGAGCAGTTCTTC
TRBV6-1	once	-	TRBJ1-3	CASTRGVDTNTIYF	TGTGCCAGCACCCGCGGGGTAGATACGAACACCATATATTTT
TRBV2	once	-	TRBJ1-2	CASRGTNYGYTF	TGTGCCAGCCGGGGTACAAACTATGGCTACACCTTC